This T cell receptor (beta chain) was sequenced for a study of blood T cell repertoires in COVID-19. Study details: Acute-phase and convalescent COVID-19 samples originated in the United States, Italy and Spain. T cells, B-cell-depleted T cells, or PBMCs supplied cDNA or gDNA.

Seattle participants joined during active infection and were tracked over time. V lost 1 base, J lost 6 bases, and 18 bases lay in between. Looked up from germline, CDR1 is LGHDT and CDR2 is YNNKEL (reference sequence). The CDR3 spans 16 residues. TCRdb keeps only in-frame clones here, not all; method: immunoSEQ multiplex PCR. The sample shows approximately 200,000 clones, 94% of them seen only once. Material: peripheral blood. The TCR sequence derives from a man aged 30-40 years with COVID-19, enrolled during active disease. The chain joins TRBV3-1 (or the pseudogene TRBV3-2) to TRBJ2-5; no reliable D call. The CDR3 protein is CASSQGSASSSKTQYF. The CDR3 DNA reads TGTGCCAGCAGCCAAGGTTCGGCTAGTTCGTCGAAGACCCAGTACTTC.